This T cell receptor beta chain was retrieved from a study of monozygotic twins with inflammatory bowel disease. Points from the study as a whole: Distinction of different T cell subtypes was not possible.

Notes on this clonotype: Antigen: not known.

Two rounds of nested PCR, of around 16 and 10 cycles, were run on TCRalpha and TCRbeta cDNA. TCRdb reworked the 5' RACE reads into one entry per CDR3 protein, no DNA. The clone table shows about 440,000 distinct CDR3 sequences, with the ten largest holding 2% to 3%. Germline V gene data show CDR1 as SGHRS and CDR2 as YFSETQ. The CDR3 covers 14 residues. Whole blood, unsorted for T cells, was the source of total RNA. The TCR comes from a human donor with ulcerative colitis or Crohn's disease, or a healthy co-twin of an affected twin (not recorded which). Material for sequencing was blood. This rearrangement joins TRBV5-1 to TRBJ1-4. The CDR3 reads CASRLTATNEKLFF.